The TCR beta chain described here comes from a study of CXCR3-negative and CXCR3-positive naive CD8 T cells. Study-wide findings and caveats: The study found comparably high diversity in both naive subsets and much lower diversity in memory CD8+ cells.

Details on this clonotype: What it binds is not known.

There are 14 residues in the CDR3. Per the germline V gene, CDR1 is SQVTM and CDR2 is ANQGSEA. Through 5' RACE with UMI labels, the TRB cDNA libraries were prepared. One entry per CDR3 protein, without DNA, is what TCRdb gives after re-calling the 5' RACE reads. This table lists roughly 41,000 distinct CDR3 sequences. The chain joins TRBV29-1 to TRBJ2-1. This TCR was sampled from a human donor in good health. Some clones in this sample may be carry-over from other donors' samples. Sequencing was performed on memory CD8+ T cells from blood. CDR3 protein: CSVRPFLSYNEQFF.